A single T cell receptor beta chain is shown here with its context. A junction boundary mismatches the germline segment, possibly from a read error. This sample was included in a study of T-cell reconstitution after alpha-beta-depleted transplantation in children. Library preparation (for TCRbeta) was performed with unique molecular identifiers. MiXCR, run by TCRdb on the PCR reads, gives a single entry per CDR3 protein. The sample carries roughly 500,000 distinct CDR3 sequences, around 19% recorded once. This clonotype originated in a human donor who donated a stem cell graft to a child with acute lymphoblastic leukemia. The sample here was PBMCs from the stem cell graft donor, taken from the stem cell graft.

Written as DNA, the CDR3 is TGCAGCGTTTGCCCCGGGAGGGAAGGATGGATCTTC. Residues: CSVCPGREGWIF. The chain joins TRBV29-1 to TRBJ2-1; 8 nucleotides line up with TRBD2. The CDR3 is 12 amino acids. The germline CDR1 and CDR2 sequences are SQVTM and ANQGSEA.